This paragraph covers one T cell receptor beta chain sequence. Germline loops: CDR1 SGHRS, CDR2 YFSETQ. Deletions cut 0 bases from V and 3 bases from J, with 8 bases between. This CDR3 region has 14 residues. These data belong to a study of blood T cell repertoires in COVID-19. Study summary: Samples taken during acute and convalescent COVID-19 were collected in the United States, Italy and Spain.

Participants came from around 25 US areas, aged roughly 18 to 95 years. Assay: immunoSEQ multiplex PCR; the TCRdb copy retains only in-frame clones and omits some. Found here are over 200,000 clones, around 80% of them singletons; the top ten hold 1.8%. The TCR originated in a man between 60 and 75 years old who had recovered from COVID-19. The chain carries TRBV5-1 and TRBJ2-3; tentative D call: TRBD2 (6 bases). Sequenced sample: PBMCs or T cells enriched from blood (not recorded which). CDR3 sequence (DNA): TGCGCCAGCAGCTTGGTCGCGGGGACAGATACGCAGTATTTT. Translating gives CASSLVAGTDTQYF.